Here is one TCR beta chain with its context. V was clipped by 1 base and J by 6 bases; unmatched bases: 5. The CDR3 contains 16 residues. Looked up from germline, CDR1 is LNHDA and CDR2 is SQIVND (reference sequence). This record belongs to a study of shared clonotypes between healthy human individuals. Donors had no recently reported acute infections or vaccinations and were HIV-negative. Clones were read by immunoSEQ multiplex PCR, and TCRdb kept only the in-frame ones, dropping some. The table lists about 480,000 clones, almost 80% of them singletons. The sample taken for sequencing was PBMCs. This clonotype was sampled from a woman aged 40 to 50 in good health. Some clones in this sample may be carry-over from other donors' samples. The chain combines TRBV19 with TRBJ2-7, with 14 bases lining up with TRBD2. CDR3 amino acids: CASSIAGLAGAREQYF. CDR3 sequence (DNA): TGTGCCAGTAGTATAGCGGGACTAGCGGGAGCTCGCGAGCAGTACTTC.